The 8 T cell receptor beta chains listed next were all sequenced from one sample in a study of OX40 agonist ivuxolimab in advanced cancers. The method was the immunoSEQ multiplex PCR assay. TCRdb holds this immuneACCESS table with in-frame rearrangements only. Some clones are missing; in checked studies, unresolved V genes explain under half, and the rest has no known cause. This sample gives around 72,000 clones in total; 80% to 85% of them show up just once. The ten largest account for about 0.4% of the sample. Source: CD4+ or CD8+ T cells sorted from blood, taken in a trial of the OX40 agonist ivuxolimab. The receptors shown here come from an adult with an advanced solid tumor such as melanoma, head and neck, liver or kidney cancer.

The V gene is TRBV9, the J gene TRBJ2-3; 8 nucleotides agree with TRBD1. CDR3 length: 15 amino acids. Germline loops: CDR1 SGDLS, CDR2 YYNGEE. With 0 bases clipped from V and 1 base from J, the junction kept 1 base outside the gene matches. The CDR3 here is CASSVEDRGTDTQYF. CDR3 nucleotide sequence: TGTGCCAGCAGCGTAGAGGACAGGGGCACAGATACGCAGTATTTT.

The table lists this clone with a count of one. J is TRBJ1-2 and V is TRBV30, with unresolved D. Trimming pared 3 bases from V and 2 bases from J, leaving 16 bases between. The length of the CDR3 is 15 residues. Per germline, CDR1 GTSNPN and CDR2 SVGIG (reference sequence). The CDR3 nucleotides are TGTGCCTGGAGGTTAGGGCCGATCGGGAACTATGGCTACACCTTC. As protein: CAWRLGPIGNYGYTF.

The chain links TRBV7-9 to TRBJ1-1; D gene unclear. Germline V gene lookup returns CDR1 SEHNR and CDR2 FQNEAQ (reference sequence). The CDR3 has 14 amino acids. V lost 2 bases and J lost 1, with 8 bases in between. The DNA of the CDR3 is TGTGCCAGCAGCTTACCGAGGACGAACACTGAAGCTTTCTTT. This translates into CASSLPRTNTEAFF. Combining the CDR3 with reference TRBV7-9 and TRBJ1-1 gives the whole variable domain DTGVSQNPRHKITKRGQNVTFRCDPISEHNRLYWYRQTLGQGPEFLTYFQNEAQLEKSRLLSDRFSAERPKGSFSTLEIQRTEQGDSAMYLCASSLPRTNTEAFFGQGTRLTVV.

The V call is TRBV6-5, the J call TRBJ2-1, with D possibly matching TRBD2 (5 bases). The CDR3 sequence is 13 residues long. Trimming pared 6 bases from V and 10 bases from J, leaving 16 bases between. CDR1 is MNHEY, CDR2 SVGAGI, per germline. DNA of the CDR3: TGTGCCAGCAGCCAGAAACTAGGTTGGGAGCAGTTCTTC. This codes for CASSQKLGWEQFF.

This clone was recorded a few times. CDR3: CASSLFGFQETQYF. The CDR3 nucleotides read TGTGCCAGCAGCTTATTTGGGTTCCAAGAGACCCAGTACTTC. The genes are TRBV5-6 and TRBJ2-5; D is uncertain. Germline-derived CDR1 and CDR2 are SGHDT and YYEEEE. The CDR3 has 14 amino acids. V shed 2 bases and J shed 1 base, with 9 bases lying between them.

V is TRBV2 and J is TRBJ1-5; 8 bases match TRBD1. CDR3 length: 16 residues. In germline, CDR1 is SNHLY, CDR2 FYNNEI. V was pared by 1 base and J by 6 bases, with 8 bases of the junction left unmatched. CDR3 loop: CASSEGGRGRGQPQHF. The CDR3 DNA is TGTGCCAGCAGTGAAGGGGGCAGGGGGCGAGGTCAGCCCCAGCATTTT.

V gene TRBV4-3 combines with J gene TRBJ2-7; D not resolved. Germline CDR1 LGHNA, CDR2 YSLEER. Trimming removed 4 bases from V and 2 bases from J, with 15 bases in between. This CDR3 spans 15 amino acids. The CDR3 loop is CASSPLAADTYEQYF. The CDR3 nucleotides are TGCGCCAGCAGCCCCCTGGCCGCCGATACCTACGAGCAGTACTTC.

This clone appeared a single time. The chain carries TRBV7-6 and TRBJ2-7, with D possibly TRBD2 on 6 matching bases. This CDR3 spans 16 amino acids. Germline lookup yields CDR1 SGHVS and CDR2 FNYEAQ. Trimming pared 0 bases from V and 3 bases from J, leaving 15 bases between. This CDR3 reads CASSLAWRDGIYEQYF. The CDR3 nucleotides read TGTGCCAGCAGCTTAGCCTGGCGGGATGGGATCTACGAGCAGTACTTC.